This passage covers 26 T cell receptor beta chains from one sample sequenced in a study of blood T cell repertoires in COVID-19. Clones were sequenced by immunoSEQ multiplex PCR, and TCRdb holds only the in-frame ones, with some missing. The profile covers fewer than 200,000 clones, with about four fifths appearing a single time and 15% to 20% taken by the ten largest. The sample consisted of PBMCs or T cells enriched from blood (not recorded which). These receptors were obtained from a man aged 55 to 70 who had recovered from COVID-19.

The chain couples TRBV16 to TRBJ2-7, with 9 bases that match TRBD1. V lost 3 bases and J lost 1; bases outside the gene matches: 4. The length of the CDR3 is 15 residues. The V gene's germline CDR1 is KGHSY and CDR2 FQNENV. The CDR3 region has the DNA TGTGCCAGCAGCCACCGGGACAGGGCATCCTACGAGCAGTACTTC. Protein sequence: CASSHRDRASYEQYF.

The chain has TRBV11-2 and TRBJ1-6; D is ambiguous. Trimming pared 6 bases from V and 9 bases from J, leaving 15 bases between. The CDR3 sequence is 14 residues long. Germline lookup yields CDR1 SGHAT and CDR2 FQNNGV. CDR3 nucleotides: TGTGCCAGCAGTTCCCGAGGGAATGGTTCACCCCTCCACTTT. Encoded protein: CASSSRGNGSPLHF.

V and J are TRBV6-5 and TRBJ2-7; tentative D call: TRBD2 (6 bases). The CDR3 sequence is 12 residues long. The germline V and J ends were trimmed by 8 bases and 3 bases, with 11 bases remaining between them. Germline V gene lookup returns CDR1 MNHEY and CDR2 SVGAGI. CDR3 in amino acids: CASYSGSYEQYF. The CDR3 nucleotides are TGTGCCAGCTACTCCGGGAGCTACGAGCAGTACTTC.

The rearrangement links TRBV10-3 to TRBJ2-7; the match to TRBD1 covers 7 bases. V trimming: 4 bases; J trimming: 5 bases; junction bases outside the gene matches: 8. Germline V lookup: CDR1 ENHRY, CDR2 SYGVKD. CDR3 length: 14 amino acids. CDR3 residues: CAISGDSQAHEQYF. DNA for the CDR3: TGTGCCATCAGTGGGGACAGCCAGGCCCACGAGCAGTACTTC.

The chain carries TRBV7-9 and TRBJ2-7; 10 bases fit TRBD1. The CDR3 runs to 16 residues. Germline V gene data show CDR1 as SEHNR and CDR2 as FQNEAQ (reference sequence). V lost 5 bases to trimming and J lost 1 base; unmatched junction nucleotides: 8. The CDR3 loop reads CASSKDPGQGSYEQYF. The CDR3 nucleotides read TGTGCCAGCAGCAAAGACCCGGGACAGGGGTCCTACGAGCAGTACTTC.

This chain links TRBV7-9 with TRBJ2-3; TRBD2 agrees at 9 bases. V shed 6 bases and J 6 bases; nucleotides not matched to a gene: 4. Germline values: CDR1 SEHNR, CDR2 FQNEAQ (reference sequence). There are 13 residues in the CDR3. CDR3 amino acids: CASRLSGRDTQYF. The CDR3 DNA follows: TGTGCCAGCAGATTGAGCGGGAGGGATACGCAGTATTTT.

The V gene is TRBV28, the J gene TRBJ2-3; a weak D match, TRBD2 (6 bases). Germline values: CDR1 MDHEN, CDR2 SYDVKM. The CDR3 has 13 residues. Trimming left V 7 bases short and J 6 bases short, with 14 bases between. The CDR3 loop reads CASTLPGVDTQYF. DNA for the CDR3: TGTGCCAGCACCTTACCGGGGGTCGATACGCAGTATTTT.

The gene calls are TRBV27 and TRBJ2-5; D unclear. The V end was cut by 3 bases, the J end by 4 bases, with 12 bases between. CDR1 MNHEY and CDR2 SMNVEV come from the germline V gene (reference sequence). This CDR3 has 14 residues. CDR3 loop: CASSLNWAGETQYF. CDR3 DNA sequence: TGTGCCAGCAGTTTGAACTGGGCCGGAGAGACCCAGTACTTC.

V usage is TRBV29-1 and J usage is TRBJ1-2; 7 bases are a match to TRBD1. Germline loops: CDR1 SQVTM, CDR2 ANQGSEA. The CDR3 consists of 11 residues. V shed 2 bases and J 7 bases; nucleotides not matched to a gene: 1. The CDR3, as DNA: TGCAGCGTTGAAACAGGGGCTGGCTACACCTTC. Its protein product is CSVETGAGYTF.

The chain couples TRBV6-5 to TRBJ1-4; 9 bases match TRBD1. Per the germline V gene, CDR1 is MNHEY and CDR2 is SVGAGI. Losses at the gene ends were 6 bases for V and 5 bases for J; bases not matched to a gene: 7. The length of the CDR3 is 15 residues. In DNA form, the CDR3 reads TGTGCCAGCAGCTTACAGGGGGCCCTCAATGAAAAACTGTTTTTT. Residues: CASSLQGALNEKLFF.

This clone has a single count. The genes are TRBV5-1 and TRBJ2-6, with 11 bases identical to TRBD1. CDR1 is SGHRS and CDR2 is YFSETQ in the germline V gene. J lost 0 bases, V lost 4 bases, and 12 bases had no gene match. This CDR3 contains 20 residues. The CDR3: CASSNLSPGQGASGANVLTF. The CDR3 DNA is TGCGCCAGCAGCAACCTCTCACCTGGACAGGGGGCCTCTGGGGCCAACGTCCTGACTTTC. Full variable domain (remainder filled in from reference TRBV5-1 and TRBJ2-6): KAGVTQTPRYLIKTRGQQVTLSCSPISGHRSVSWYQQTPGQGLQFLFEYFSETQRNKGNFPGRFSGRQFSNSRSEMNVSTLELGDSALYLCASSNLSPGQGASGANVLTFGAGSRLTVL.

This clone was picked up one time. The V and J genes are TRBV9 and TRBJ1-3; D may be TRBD1 (5 bases). The germline V gene has CDR1 SGDLS and CDR2 YYNGEE. Between the trimmed V and J ends, which lost 5 bases and 3 bases, there was a span of 15 bases. CDR3 length: 15 amino acids. In nucleotides, the CDR3 is TGTGCCAGCAGTCCCGTAGTGGGGCATGGAAACACCATATATTTT. This gives the protein CASSPVVGHGNTIYF.

The chain couples TRBV28 to TRBJ1-5, with 8 bases aligning to TRBD1. Looked up from germline, CDR1 is MDHEN and CDR2 is SYDVKM. The CDR3 sequence is 16 residues long. The ends lost 6 bases at V and 1 base at J; junction bases unmatched: 8. The CDR3 DNA follows: TGTGCCAGCAGCCCCCTACAGGGGGAAAGCAATCAGCCCCAGCATTTT. As protein: CASSPLQGESNQPQHF.

The V and J genes are TRBV14 and TRBJ2-6, with a weak D call TRBD2 (5 bases). V was shortened by 2 bases and J by 0 bases, with 14 bases between the two germline ends. CDR1 and CDR2 (germline): SGHDN, FVKESK. The CDR3 consists of 18 residues. The CDR3 here is CASSQNHAGYSGANVLTF. The CDR3 coding sequence is TGTGCCAGCAGCCAAAATCATGCGGGTTACTCTGGGGCCAACGTCCTGACTTTC.

The chain is built from TRBV5-6 and TRBJ2-7; 11 nucleotides match TRBD1. V gave up 1 base and J gave up 5 bases; unmatched junction bases: 8. The CDR3 covers 16 residues. The germline CDR1 and CDR2 sequences are SGHDT and YYEEEE. The chain's CDR3 is CASSLRQGQGVNEQYF. The DNA for the CDR3 is TGTGCCAGCAGCTTGCGTCAGGGACAGGGGGTAAACGAGCAGTACTTC.

CDR3 nucleotides: TGCGCCAGCACCGACAGGGGTAATCAGCCCCAGCATTTT. Translating it yields CASTDRGNQPQHF. The V gene is TRBV4-1, the J gene TRBJ1-5; 8 bases are a match to TRBD1. J gave up 4 bases and V 7 bases, and 3 bases lay outside the gene matches. CDR1 MGHRA and CDR2 YSYEKL come from the germline V gene. This CDR3 is 13 amino acids long.

This chain uses TRBV30 with TRBJ1-5, with D hard to call. CDR1 GTSNPN and CDR2 SVGIG come from the germline V gene (reference sequence). The length of the CDR3 is 14 residues. The V end lost 0 bases, the J end lost 3 bases, and 9 bases lay between the germline ends. The CDR3 sequence is CAWSVSGNNQPQHF. CDR3 DNA sequence: TGTGCCTGGAGTGTATCGGGTAACAATCAGCCCCAGCATTTT.

The CDR3 region is CASSLLGTSGTTDTQYF. The CDR3 bases are TGTGCCAGCTCACTGCTCGGGACTAGCGGAACCACAGATACGCAGTATTTT. The chain carries TRBV18 and TRBJ2-3; 11 nucleotides agree with TRBD2. Germline CDR1 KGHSH, CDR2 LQKENI. The V gene end was trimmed by 4 bases and the J gene end by 2 bases; junction bases not matched to a gene: 8. The length of the CDR3 is 17 residues.

CDR3 bases: TGTGCCAGCAGTCTCCCCGACAGAGGTTCACCCCTCCACTTT. It codes for CASSLPDRGSPLHF. This chain joins TRBV27 and TRBJ1-6, with a tentative D call TRBD1 (5 bases). CDR3 length equals 14 residues. Germline loops: CDR1 MNHEY, CDR2 SMNVEV (reference sequence). V gave up 5 bases and J gave up 9 bases, with 14 bases separating them.

The rearrangement joins TRBV5-6 to TRBJ2-1; 8 bases agree with TRBD1. The CDR3 has 15 amino acids. In germline, CDR1 is SGHDT, CDR2 YYEEEE. The junction had 6 bases not matched to a gene; V was cut back by 5 bases and J by 2 bases. The CDR3 coding sequence is TGTGCCAGCAGTTCCGGACAGGGTCCCTACAATGAGCAGTTCTTC. Encoded protein: CASSSGQGPYNEQFF.

The chain recombines TRBV7-3 with TRBJ2-1; 13 bases align to TRBD2. J was trimmed by 2 bases and V by 5 bases; bases with no gene match: 9. Germline CDR1 reads SGHTA; CDR2 reads FQGTGA. There are 18 residues in the CDR3. In DNA form, the CDR3 reads TGTGCCAGCAGCCTAAACCTCGGACTAGCGGGAGCCTACAATGAGCAGTTCTTC. Amino acid sequence: CASSLNLGLAGAYNEQFF.

This chain uses TRBV11-2 with TRBJ2-2; possibly TRBD1 for D (6 bases). The CDR3 has 15 residues. Per the germline V gene, CDR1 is SGHAT and CDR2 is FQNNGV. The V end lost 3 bases, the J end lost 0 bases, and 8 bases lay between the germline ends. The CDR3 region has the DNA TGTGCCAGCAGCTTGACAGGAGCGAACACCGGGGAGCTGTTTTTT. Protein: CASSLTGANTGELFF.

The genes are TRBV4-1 and TRBJ2-3; TRBD1 aligns across 11 bases. CDR1 and CDR2 from the germline V gene are MGHRA and YSYEKL. Unmatched junction bases numbered 10, after V lost 6 bases and J lost 2 bases. The CDR3 loop spans 17 amino acids. CDR3 protein: CASRIGTGGFATDTQYF. The CDR3 DNA follows: TGCGCCAGCAGAATTGGGACAGGGGGTTTTGCCACAGATACGCAGTATTTT.

The rearrangement links TRBV5-4 to TRBJ2-7; the match to TRBD2 covers 10 bases. V lost 7 bases to trimming and J lost 3 bases; unmatched junction nucleotides: 4. The V gene's germline CDR1 is SGHNT and CDR2 YYREEE (reference sequence). The CDR3 spans 13 residues. The CDR3 here is CASRLAGVYEQYF. As DNA, the CDR3 is TGTGCCAGCCGCCTAGCGGGGGTCTACGAGCAGTACTTC.

This rearrangement joins TRBV7-3 to TRBJ1-2; D is perhaps TRBD1 (6 bases). CDR3 length: 15 residues. CDR1 SGHTA and CDR2 FQGTGA come from the germline V gene. Trimming pared 7 bases from V and 4 bases from J, leaving 19 bases between. The CDR3 region has the DNA TGTGCCAGCACCCTAAGACCAGGGGCTATCTATGGCTACACCTTC. Its translation: CASTLRPGAIYGYTF.

This clone was counted once. The chain employs TRBV29-1 and TRBJ2-7; 10 bases map to TRBD1. The CDR3 contains 16 residues. With 1 base clipped from V and 5 bases from J, the junction kept 11 bases outside the gene matches. CDR1 is SQVTM and CDR2 is ANQGSEA in the germline V gene. In DNA form, the CDR3 reads TGCAGCGTTGAAGGCAAGGGGGACAGGGGTTTAAACGAGCAGTACTTC. It specifies CSVEGKGDRGLNEQYF.